This T cell receptor (beta chain) stems from a study of T cell responses to AZD1222 COVID-19 vaccine. Clones were sequenced by immunoSEQ multiplex PCR, and TCRdb holds only the in-frame ones, with some missing. The sample gives about 120,000 clones, approximately 86% of which show up once; 2.5% to 3.5% is in the top ten. Germline values: CDR1 GTSNPN, CDR2 SVGIG (reference sequence). The V gene end was trimmed by 2 bases and the J gene end by 0 bases; junction bases not matched to a gene: 4. The CDR3 loop spans 15 amino acids. Relative to its sample, this clone is medium-sized. The chain joins TRBV30 to TRBJ2-1; 7 nucleotides align to TRBD2. The sequenced sample was peripheral blood, obtained 28 days after the second AZD1222 dose. The receptor was isolated from an adult who received the AZD1222 COVID-19 vaccine. DNA for the CDR3: TGTGCCTGGAGTCCCGGGGGGTACTCCTACAATGAGCAGTTCTTC. This gives the protein CAWSPGGYSYNEQFF.